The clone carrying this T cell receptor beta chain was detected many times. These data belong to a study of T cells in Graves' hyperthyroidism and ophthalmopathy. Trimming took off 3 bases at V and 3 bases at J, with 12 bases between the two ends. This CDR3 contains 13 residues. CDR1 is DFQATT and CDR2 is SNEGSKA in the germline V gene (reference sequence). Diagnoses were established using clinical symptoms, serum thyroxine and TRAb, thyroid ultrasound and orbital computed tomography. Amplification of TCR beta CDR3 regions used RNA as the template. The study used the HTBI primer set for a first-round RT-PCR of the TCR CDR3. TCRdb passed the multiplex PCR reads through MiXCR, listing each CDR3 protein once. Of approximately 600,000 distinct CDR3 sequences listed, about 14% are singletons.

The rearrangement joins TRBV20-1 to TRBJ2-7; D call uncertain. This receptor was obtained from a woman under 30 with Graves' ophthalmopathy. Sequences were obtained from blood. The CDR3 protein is CSASPPDLYEQYF. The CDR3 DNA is TGCAGTGCTAGTCCACCCGACCTCTACGAGCAGTACTTC.